This T cell receptor beta chain was captured in a study of T cells in localized non-small cell lung cancer. Findings and caveats of the study: Because researchers sequenced only one region of the tumor, heterogeneity is still possible. When the top 100 tumor clones were examined, a median approximately 59 of them also appeared in the adjacent lung, which was paired and uninvolved.

This clone was recorded a few times. The antigen is not known. Assay used: immunoSEQ multiplex PCR; TCRdb lists only in-frame clones, some missing. This table holds about 26,000 clones, roughly 80% found once. The receptor comes from a man between 40 and 70 years old with stage III squamous cell lung carcinoma. The sample here was peripheral blood, taken before any cancer treatment.

Here the CDR3 DNA reads TGTGCCAGCTCACCAGGGTACCAGGACAATCAGCCCCAGCATTTT. Encoded protein: CASSPGYQDNQPQHF. This chain connects TRBV18 to TRBJ1-5; D remains ambiguous. CDR3 size: 15 residues. Trimming removed 2 bases from V and 3 bases from J, with 11 bases in between. Germline CDR1 is KGHSH and CDR2 is LQKENI.